Shown below are 10 T cell receptor beta chains from a single sample sequenced in a study of shared clonotypes between healthy human individuals. The table came from immunoSEQ multiplex PCR; TCRdb's copy has only in-frame clones and leaves some out. This sample has over a million clones, with 98% to 99% found just once. Sequencing was performed on naive CD4+ T cells sorted from blood. Subset specified: CD45RA+ positively selected. Receptors were obtained from a man in his thirties or forties in good health.

The chain recombines TRBV6-1 with TRBJ2-3; the D is unclear. Trimming pared 1 base from V and 1 base from J, leaving 3 bases between. In germline, CDR1 is MNHNS, CDR2 SASEGT. This CDR3 comprises 13 residues. The DNA of the CDR3 is TGTGCCAGCAGTGAAGTAGGCACAGATACGCAGTATTTT. Translated: CASSEVGTDTQYF.

This chain joins TRBV5-5 and TRBJ2-1; weak D call: TRBD2 (6 bases). The CDR3 contains 13 residues. CDR1 SGHKS and CDR2 YYEKEE come from the germline V gene (reference sequence). Trimming shortened V by 6 bases and J by 5 bases, and 12 bases separated the two germline ends. The CDR3, as DNA: TGTGCCAGCACCCCGGGACTGAACAATGAGCAGTTCTTC. Protein product: CASTPGLNNEQFF. The full variable domain, with the rest looked up from reference TRBV5-5 and TRBJ2-1, is DAGVTQSPTHLIKTRGQQVTLRCSPISGHKSVSWYQQVLGQGPQFIFQYYEKEERGRGNFPDRFSARQFPNYSSELNVNALLLGDSALYLCASTPGLNNEQFFGPGTRLTVL.

V and J are TRBV4-3 and TRBJ1-1, with D uncertain. V lost 2 bases and J lost 8, with 18 bases in between. The CDR3 is 15 residues long. The germline gives CDR1 LGHNA, CDR2 YSLEER. CDR3 nucleotides: TGCGCCAGCAGCCAATTAATCGGCGGTGGATTCGAAGCTTTCTTT. It encodes CASSQLIGGGFEAFF.

The chain has TRBV5-1 and TRBJ2-7; 10 bases fit TRBD2. The CDR3 is 14 amino acids. The J segment lost 5 bases and the V segment lost 0 bases, leaving 2 bases of the junction unmatched. CDR1 and CDR2 from the germline V gene are SGHRS and YFSETQ. The CDR3 DNA reads TGCGCCAGCAGCTTGGCTAGCGGGGGCGACGAGCAGTACTTC. Amino acids: CASSLASGGDEQYF.

The CDR3 DNA follows: TGTGCCAGCAGCTTAGGGACTTTTGGGACCCAGTACTTC. It is translated as CASSLGTFGTQYF. This sequence joins TRBV7-2 and TRBJ2-5; a possible D gene is TRBD2 (5 bases). From germline, CDR1 is SGHTA and CDR2 FQGNSA. Trimming pared 1 base from V and 7 bases from J, leaving 10 bases between. This CDR3 is 13 amino acids long.

This chain uses TRBV5-4 with TRBJ2-2, with a tentative D call TRBD1 (6 bases). The CDR3 loop spans 16 amino acids. V dropped 4 bases and J dropped 2 bases, with 15 bases sitting between them. Germline CDR1 and CDR2: SGHNT and YYREEE (reference sequence). The CDR3 sequence is CASSPPWGRNTGELFF. The CDR3 coding sequence is TGTGCCAGCAGCCCTCCTTGGGGGCGTAACACCGGGGAGCTGTTTTTT.

The gene calls are TRBV7-2 and TRBJ2-4, with 8 bases that match TRBD1. The germline gives CDR1 SGHTA, CDR2 FQGNSA. Unmatched junction bases numbered 8, after V lost 1 base and J lost 9 bases. The CDR3 length is 15 residues. The CDR3 here is CASSLGWQGAFIQYF. DNA of the CDR3: TGTGCCAGCAGCTTAGGGTGGCAGGGGGCTTTCATTCAGTACTTC.

About this clone itself: A junction end diverges from the germline sequence, so it may reflect a read error. This sequence joins TRBV7-6 and TRBJ2-7, with D maybe TRBD1 (6 bases). Germline V CDR1 and CDR2: SGHVS, FNYEAQ. The CDR3 loop spans 14 amino acids. DNA for the CDR3: TGTGCCAGCAGTTTAGGGCACAGGGCCTACGAGCAGTACTTC. Translated, it gives CASSLGHRAYEQYF.

This clone was detected once. The chain recombines TRBV5-4 with TRBJ2-4, with 9 bases matching TRBD1. CDR3 length equals 15 residues. Trimming removed 5 bases from V and 1 base from J; junction bases left unmatched: 4. CDR1 is SGHNT, CDR2 YYREEE, per germline (reference sequence). The chain's CDR3 is CASRTGGSAKNIQYF. The CDR3 DNA reads as TGTGCCAGCAGAACAGGGGGCTCTGCCAAAAACATTCAGTACTTC.

This sequence joins TRBV5-1 and TRBJ2-7, with 11 bases fitting TRBD2. CDR1 is SGHRS, CDR2 YFSETQ, per germline. J gave up 4 bases and V 0 bases, and 3 bases lay outside the gene matches. This CDR3 spans 15 amino acids. The CDR3 region has the DNA TGCGCCAGCAGCTTGGAGCCTAGCGGGAGGTACGAGCAGTACTTC. Translation gives CASSLEPSGRYEQYF.